This T cell receptor beta chain was found in a study of OX40 agonist ivuxolimab in advanced cancers. Method: immunoSEQ multiplex PCR; TCRdb's copy keeps in-frame clones and lacks some. The sample shows 48,000 or so clones, approximately 84% of them seen only once. This clone was detected a few times. J was trimmed by 7 bases and V by 6 bases; bases with no gene match: 8. CDR1 is MNHNY and CDR2 is SVGAGI in the germline V gene (reference sequence). There are 14 residues in the CDR3. The sequence was obtained from an adult with an advanced solid tumor such as melanoma, head and neck, liver or kidney cancer. This rearrangement joins TRBV6-6 to TRBJ1-5; 8 bases fit TRBD1. The specimen was CD4+ or CD8+ T cells sorted from blood, collected in a trial of the OX40 agonist ivuxolimab. The CDR3 loop reads CASRERQGFQPQHF. CDR3 bases: TGTGCCAGCAGGGAACGACAGGGGTTCCAGCCCCAGCATTTT.